This T cell receptor (beta chain) was recorded in a study of response to subunit inactivated influenza vaccine. Findings and caveats of the study: After each seasonal influenza vaccination, few new T cells are recruited, the authors suggested.

In the case of this clonotype: Antigen unknown.

Each CDR3 protein is one row after TCRdb ran MiXCR on the RT-PCR reads. The sample has roughly 570,000 distinct CDR3 sequences, 14% seen once. This CDR3 spans 13 amino acids. V lost 3 bases and J lost 2, with 9 bases in between. The germline CDR1 and CDR2 sequences are SGDLS and YYNGEE. Specimen: PBMCs from blood, collected about 13 days after vaccination. This chain uses TRBV9 with TRBJ2-7; possible D gene TRBD1, 6 bases. This receptor was identified in a man aged 50-60 years who received an inactivated influenza vaccine. Here the CDR3 reads CASSATGTYEQYF. The CDR3 coding sequence is TGTGCCAGCAGCGCCACAGGGACCTACGAGCAGTACTTC.